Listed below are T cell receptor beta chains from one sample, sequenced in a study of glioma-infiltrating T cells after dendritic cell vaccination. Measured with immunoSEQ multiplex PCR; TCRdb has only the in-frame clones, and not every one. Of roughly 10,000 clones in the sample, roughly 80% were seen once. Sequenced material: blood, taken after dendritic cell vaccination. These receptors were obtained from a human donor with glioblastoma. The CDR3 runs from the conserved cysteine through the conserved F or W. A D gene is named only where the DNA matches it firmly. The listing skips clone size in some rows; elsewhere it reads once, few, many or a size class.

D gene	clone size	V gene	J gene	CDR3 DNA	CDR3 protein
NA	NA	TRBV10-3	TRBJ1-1	TGTGCCATCAGTGAGTTTGTCCTCACGGACACTGAAGCTTTCTTT	CAISEFVLTDTEAFF
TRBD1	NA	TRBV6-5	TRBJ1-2	TGTGCCAGCAGCCCGGGACAGGTGGACTATGGCTACACCTTC	CASSPGQVDYGYTF
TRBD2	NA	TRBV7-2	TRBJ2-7	TGTGCCAGCAGCTTCTGGGAGGGCTACGAGCAGTACTTC	CASSFWEGYEQYF
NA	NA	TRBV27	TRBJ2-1	TGTGCCAGCAGTTTATCGGCCAGCGGCCGGGGTGAGCAGTTCTTC	CASSLSASGRGEQFF
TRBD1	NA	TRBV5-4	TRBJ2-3	TGTGCCAGCAGCCTGGGACAGATAGGGGATACGCAGTATTTT	CASSLGQIGDTQYF
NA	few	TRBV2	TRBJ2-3	TGTGCCAGCAGAAGCCCCTCGGGGGGCCGTACAGATACGCAGTATTTT	CASRSPSGGRTDTQYF
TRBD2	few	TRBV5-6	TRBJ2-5	TGTGCCAGCAGCTTTGGGGAGGGTTGGGGTCCAGAGACCCAGTACTTC	CASSFGEGWGPETQYF
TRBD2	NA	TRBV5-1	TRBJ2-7	TGCGCCAGCAGCTTGGCGGGACTAGTCTCCTACGAGCAGTACTTC	CASSLAGLVSYEQYF
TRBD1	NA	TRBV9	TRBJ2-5	TGTGCCAGCAGCGCGGGACAGCCACAAGAGACCCAGTACTTC	CASSAGQPQETQYF
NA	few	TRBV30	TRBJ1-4	TGTGCCTGGAGCCAAGTGATCCAGGAAAAACTGTTTTTT	CAWSQVIQEKLFF
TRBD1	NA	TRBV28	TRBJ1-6	TGTGCCAGCAGTCCCGTACAGGGGAGCTCCTATAATTCACCCCTCCACTTT	CASSPVQGSSYNSPLHF
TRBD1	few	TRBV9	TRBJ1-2	TGTGCCAGCAGCTCCAGGGGGCAGGGGGCAGGGGGCTACACCTTC	CASSSRGQGAGGYTF
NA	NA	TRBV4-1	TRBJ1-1	TGCGCCAGCAGCCAAGTCCGGGGGTTGGACACTGAAGCTTTCTTT	CASSQVRGLDTEAFF
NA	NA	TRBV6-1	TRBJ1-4	TGTGCCAGCAGTGAACGGGGGACGTATGAAAAACTGTTTTTT	CASSERGTYEKLFF
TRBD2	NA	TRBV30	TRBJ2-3	TGTGCCTGGAGTGTAAGGGGGGTTTCTGTGGGACTAGCAGATACGCAGTATTTT	CAWSVRGVSVGLADTQYF
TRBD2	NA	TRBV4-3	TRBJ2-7	TGCGCCAGCAGCCAAGATCTTAGCGGGAATTCCTACGAGCAGTACTTC	CASSQDLSGNSYEQYF
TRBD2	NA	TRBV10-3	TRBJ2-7	TGTGCCACCGAAGATTCGGAAACGGGACTAGCGGGAGTGCTTGGCGAGCAGTACTTC	CATEDSETGLAGVLGEQYF
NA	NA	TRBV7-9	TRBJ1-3	TGTGCCAGCAGCTTAGACGGGGGCTCTGGAAACACCATATATTTT	CASSLDGGSGNTIYF
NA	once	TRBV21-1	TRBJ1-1	TGTGCCAGCAGCAAATGGTTGAGTACAGGACAGGGGGTTGAGATGGACACTGAAGCTTTCTTT	CASSKWLSTGQGVEMDTEAFF
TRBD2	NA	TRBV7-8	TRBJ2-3	TGTGCCAGCGTATTTAGCGGGAGTACAGATACGCAGTATTTT	CASVFSGSTDTQYF
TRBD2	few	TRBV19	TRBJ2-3	TGTGCCAGTAGTCCCTTGTCGGGAGGGCCAGATACGCAGTATTTT	CASSPLSGGPDTQYF
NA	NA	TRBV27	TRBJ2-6	TGTGCCAGCAGTTTATTTTGGACAGCTATTAATTCTGGGGCCAACGTCCTGACTTTC	CASSLFWTAINSGANVLTF
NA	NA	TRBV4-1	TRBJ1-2	TGCGCCAGCAGCCAAGATTGTGGGGGGGCGCACGGCTACACCTTC	CASSQDCGGAHGYTF
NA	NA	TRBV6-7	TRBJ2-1	TGTGCCAGCAGCAATGGACGGGGAACCTACAATGAGCAGTTCTTC	CASSNGRGTYNEQFF
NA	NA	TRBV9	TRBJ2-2	TGTGCCAGCAGCGTAGTGGAGGGAGCAGGAACCGGGGAGCTGTTTTTT	CASSVVEGAGTGELFF
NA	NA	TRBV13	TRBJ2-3	TGTGCCAGCAGGGGGGCAGGGGGCACAGATACGCAGTATTTT	CASRGAGGTDTQYF
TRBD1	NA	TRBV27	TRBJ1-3	TGTGCCAGCAGTCCCCGGGACAGGGGGCGCGGACGTCTTTCTGGAAACACCATATATTTT	CASSPRDRGRGRLSGNTIYF
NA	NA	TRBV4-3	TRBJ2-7	TGCGCCAGCAGCCAAGGTATGAGCTACGAGCAGTACTTC	CASSQGMSYEQYF
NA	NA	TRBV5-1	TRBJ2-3	TGCGCCAGCAGCCCCCCGGGAAGCACAGATACGCAGTATTTT	CASSPPGSTDTQYF
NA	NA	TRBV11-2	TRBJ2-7	TGTGCCAGCAGACAACAGGGTGCCGAGCAGTACTTC	CASRQQGAEQYF
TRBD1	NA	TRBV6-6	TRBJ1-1	TGTGCCAGCAGTTACTCTCCAGGGGGCTTCACTGAAGCTTTCTTT	CASSYSPGGFTEAFF
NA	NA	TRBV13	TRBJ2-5	TGTGCCAGCAGCCAAGGGGGGACTACCCTCTGGACCCAGTACTTC	CASSQGGTTLWTQYF
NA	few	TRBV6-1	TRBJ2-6	TGTGCCAGCAGTGAACTAATAGCGCATGGGTTCTCTGGGGCCAACGTCCTGACTTTC	CASSELIAHGFSGANVLTF
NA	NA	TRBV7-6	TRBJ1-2	TGTGCCAGCAGCTTGCCAGGGAACTATGGCTACACCTTC	CASSLPGNYGYTF
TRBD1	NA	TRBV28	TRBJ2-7	TGTGCCAGCAGGACGACAGGGAACGAGCAGTACTTC	CASRTTGNEQYF
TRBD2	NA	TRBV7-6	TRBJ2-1	TGTGCCAGCAGTTTAATAGCGGGAGGACATGAGCAGTTCTTC	CASSLIAGGHEQFF
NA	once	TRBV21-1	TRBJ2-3	TGTGCCAGCAGCGCCCATATCTGGTCTCGGGGGTTCACAGATACGCAGTATTTT	CASSAHIWSRGFTDTQYF
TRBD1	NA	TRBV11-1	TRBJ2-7	TGTGCCAGCAGCGGGACAGGACAGGTCTTCTACGAGCAGTACTTC	CASSGTGQVFYEQYF
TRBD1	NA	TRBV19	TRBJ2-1	TGTGCCAGTAGTTCCGACAGGGGAATCGGCTCCTACAATGAGCAGTTCTTC	CASSSDRGIGSYNEQFF
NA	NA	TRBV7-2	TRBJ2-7	TGTGCCAGCAGCTCCTATAGGGGGTCCTACGAGCAGTACTTC	CASSSYRGSYEQYF
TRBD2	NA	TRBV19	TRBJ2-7	TGTGCCAGTAGTATAACGGGACTAGCGGGAGGGGGCTCCTACGAGCAGTACTTC	CASSITGLAGGGSYEQYF
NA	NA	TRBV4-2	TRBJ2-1	TGTGCCAGCAGCCAAGGGACTCGCTCCTACAATGAGCAGTTCTTC	CASSQGTRSYNEQFF
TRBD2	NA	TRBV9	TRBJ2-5	TGTGCCAGCAGCGTAGCGAGTGCGGGAGGGGGGGAGACCCAGTACTTC	CASSVASAGGGETQYF
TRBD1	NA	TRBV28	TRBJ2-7	TGTGCCAGCAGTTTTGAACCGGGACAGCCCCTCTCCTACGAGCAGTACTTC	CASSFEPGQPLSYEQYF
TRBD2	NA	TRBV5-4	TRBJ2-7	TGTGCCAGCAGCCCGGGGGGACTCGGGAACTACGAGCAGTACTTC	CASSPGGLGNYEQYF
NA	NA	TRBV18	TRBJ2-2	TGTGCCAGCTCACCACCGTCACAGAACACCGGGGAGCTGTTTTTT	CASSPPSQNTGELFF
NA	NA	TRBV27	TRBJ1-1	TGTGCCAGCAGTAGCCCGGGGGAAGGTACTGAAGCTTTCTTT	CASSSPGEGTEAFF
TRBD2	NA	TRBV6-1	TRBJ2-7	TGTGCCAGCAGTGACCTGGGACTAGCGGGGGCCCGGGGGCAGTACTTC	CASSDLGLAGARGQYF
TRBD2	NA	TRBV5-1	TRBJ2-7	TGCGCCAGCAGCTTGGGACTAGCGGGAGGGCCTTGGGGCGAGCAGTACTTC	CASSLGLAGGPWGEQYF
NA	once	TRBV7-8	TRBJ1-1	TGTGCCAGCAGCTATATACTGCAGACTCGGGGCACTGAAGCTTTCTTT	CASSYILQTRGTEAFF
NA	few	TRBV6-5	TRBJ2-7	TGTGCCAGCAGGCGCGGACTTAGGGATTTATACGAGCAGTACTTC	CASRRGLRDLYEQYF
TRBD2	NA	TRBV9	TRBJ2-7	TGTGCCAGCAGCGTCGATAGCGGGTACGAGCAGTACTTC	CASSVDSGYEQYF
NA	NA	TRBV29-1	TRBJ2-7	TGCAGCGTTGAGTCGGGAACTAACTCCTACGAGCAGTACTTC	CSVESGTNSYEQYF
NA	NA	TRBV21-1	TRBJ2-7	TGTGCCAGCACCCAACCCACTCCCCACAGGGGAAGTCCCTACGAGCAGTACTTC	CASTQPTPHRGSPYEQYF
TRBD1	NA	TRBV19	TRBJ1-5	TGTGCCAGTAGTACCTACGGACAGGGAGGGGGCCAGCCCCAGCATTTT	CASSTYGQGGGQPQHF
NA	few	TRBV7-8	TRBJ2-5	TGTGCCAGCAGCCACAAACAGGGACGGGAGACCCAGTACTTC	CASSHKQGRETQYF
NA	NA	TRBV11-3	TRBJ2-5	TGTGCCAGCAGCTCACGCGGGCGGCGGGAGACCCAGTACTTC	CASSSRGRRETQYF
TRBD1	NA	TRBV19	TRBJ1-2	TGTGCCAGTAGTATGGGACAGCCTACTCTCTATGGCTACACCTTC	CASSMGQPTLYGYTF
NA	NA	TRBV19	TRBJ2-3	TGTGCCAGTACCGGGAATGAAGATACGCAGTATTTT	CASTGNEDTQYF